One and the same sample provided the 5 T cell receptor beta chains below, sequenced in a study of glioma-infiltrating T cells after dendritic cell vaccination. Assay: immunoSEQ multiplex PCR; the TCRdb copy retains only in-frame clones and omits some. Of about 73,000 clones listed, roughly 87% were seen once; the top ten hold roughly 2%. Source: blood, taken before dendritic cell vaccination. These receptors all stem from a human donor with glioblastoma.

The chain combines TRBV5-1 with TRBJ2-2; possible D gene TRBD1, 7 bases. Germline CDR1 SGHRS, CDR2 YFSETQ. The germline V and J ends were trimmed by 2 bases and 0 bases, with 20 bases remaining between them. The CDR3 sequence is 19 residues long. CDR3 sequence reads: CASSFRGATSGTNTGELFF. The CDR3 bases are TGCGCCAGCAGCTTCAGGGGGGCCACCAGTGGGACGAACACCGGGGAGCTGTTTTTT. The full variable domain, with the rest looked up from reference TRBV5-1 and TRBJ2-2, is KAGVTQTPRYLIKTRGQQVTLSCSPISGHRSVSWYQQTPGQGLQFLFEYFSETQRNKGNFPGRFSGRQFSNSRSEMNVSTLELGDSALYLCASSFRGATSGTNTGELFFGEGSRLTVL.

The rearrangement links TRBV11-3 to TRBJ2-7, with TRBD1 matching 10 bases. Germline CDR1 SGHNT, CDR2 YENEEA. V trimming: 1 base; J trimming: 5 bases; junction bases outside the gene matches: 2. The CDR3 spans 14 residues. CDR3 sequence: CASSLGQGADEQYF. The CDR3, as DNA: TGTGCCAGCAGCTTAGGACAGGGGGCGGACGAGCAGTACTTC.

The chain carries TRBV10-1 and TRBJ2-3; perhaps TRBD1 as D (5 bases). CDR3 length equals 16 residues. V lost 0 bases to trimming and J lost 4 bases, with 14 bases between them. Germline V gives CDR1 WNHNN, CDR2 SYGVQD (reference sequence). The CDR3 sequence: CASSESGRVEADTQYF. The CDR3 bases are TGCGCCAGCAGTGAGTCTGGCAGGGTGGAAGCAGATACGCAGTATTTT.

This clone was seen only a few times. The genes are TRBV6-5 and TRBJ2-7; a possible D gene is TRBD2 (5 bases). V lost 6 bases and J 2 bases, leaving 11 bases between the germline ends. The CDR3 is 13 residues long. Germline V gives CDR1 MNHEY, CDR2 SVGAGI. The CDR3, as DNA: TGTGCCAGCAGGTTCCGGGATACCTACGAGCAGTACGTC. Translating it yields CASRFRDTYEQYV.

This clone was picked up a small number of times. V gene TRBV21-1 combines with J gene TRBJ1-5. TRBV21-1 is a pseudogene segment. This CDR3 contains 14 residues. The CDR3 DNA reads TGTGCCCGGGGGAGGGAAGGAGGCAATCAGCCCCAGCATTTT. Translated: CARGREGGNQPQHF.